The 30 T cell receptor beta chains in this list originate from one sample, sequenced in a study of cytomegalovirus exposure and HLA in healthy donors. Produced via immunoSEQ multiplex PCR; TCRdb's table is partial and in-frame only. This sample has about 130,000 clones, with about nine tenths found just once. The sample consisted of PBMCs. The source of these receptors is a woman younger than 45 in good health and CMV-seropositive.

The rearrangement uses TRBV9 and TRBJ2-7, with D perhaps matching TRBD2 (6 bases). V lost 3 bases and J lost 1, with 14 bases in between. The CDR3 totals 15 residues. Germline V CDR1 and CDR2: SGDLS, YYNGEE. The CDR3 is CASSARLETSYEQYF. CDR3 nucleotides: TGTGCCAGCAGCGCTAGACTAGAAACATCCTACGAGCAGTACTTC.

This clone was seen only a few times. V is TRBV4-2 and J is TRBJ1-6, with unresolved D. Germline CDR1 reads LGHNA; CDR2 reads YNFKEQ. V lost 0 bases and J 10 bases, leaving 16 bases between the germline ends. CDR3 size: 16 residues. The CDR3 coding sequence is TGTGCCAGCAGCCAAGATCCCGCAGGAGGCCGCTCACCCCTCCACTTT. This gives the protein CASSQDPAGGRSPLHF.

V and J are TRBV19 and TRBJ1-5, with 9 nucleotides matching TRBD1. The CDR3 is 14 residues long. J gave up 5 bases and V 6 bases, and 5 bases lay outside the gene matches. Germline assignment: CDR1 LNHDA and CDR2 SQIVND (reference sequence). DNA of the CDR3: TGTGCCAGTAGAGGGACAGGGTATGATCAGCCCCAGCATTTT. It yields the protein CASRGTGYDQPQHF.

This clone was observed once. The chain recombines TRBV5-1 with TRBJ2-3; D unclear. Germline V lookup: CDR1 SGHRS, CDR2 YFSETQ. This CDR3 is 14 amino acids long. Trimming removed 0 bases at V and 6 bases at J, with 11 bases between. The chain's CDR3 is CASSLGAPWDTQYF. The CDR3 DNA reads TGCGCCAGCAGCTTGGGAGCCCCGTGGGATACGCAGTATTTT.

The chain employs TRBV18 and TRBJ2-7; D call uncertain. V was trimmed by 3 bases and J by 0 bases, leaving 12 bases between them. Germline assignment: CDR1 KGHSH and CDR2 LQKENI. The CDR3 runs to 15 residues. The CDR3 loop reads CASSPLPGASYEQYF. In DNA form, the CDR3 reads TGTGCCAGCTCACCTCTCCCAGGCGCCTCCTACGAGCAGTACTTC.

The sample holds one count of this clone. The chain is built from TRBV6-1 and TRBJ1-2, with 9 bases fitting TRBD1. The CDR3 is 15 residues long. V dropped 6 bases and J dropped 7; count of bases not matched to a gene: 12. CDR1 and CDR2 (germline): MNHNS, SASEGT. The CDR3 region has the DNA TGTGCCAGCAGGGCCCTTGGACAGGGGTTGCGTGGCTACACCTTC. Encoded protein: CASRALGQGLRGYTF.

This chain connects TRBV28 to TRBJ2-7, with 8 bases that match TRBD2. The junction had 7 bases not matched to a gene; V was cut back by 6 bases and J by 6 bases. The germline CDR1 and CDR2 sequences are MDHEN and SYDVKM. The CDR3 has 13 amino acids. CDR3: CASSPGGVGEQYF. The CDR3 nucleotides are TGTGCCAGCAGCCCGGGGGGGGTGGGCGAGCAGTACTTC.

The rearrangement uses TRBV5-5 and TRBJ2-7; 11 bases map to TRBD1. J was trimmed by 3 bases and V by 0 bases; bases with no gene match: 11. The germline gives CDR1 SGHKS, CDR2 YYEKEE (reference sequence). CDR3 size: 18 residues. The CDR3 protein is CASSLGFWDRGNGYEQYF. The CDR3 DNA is TGTGCCAGCAGCTTGGGATTTTGGGACAGGGGGAATGGCTACGAGCAGTACTTC.

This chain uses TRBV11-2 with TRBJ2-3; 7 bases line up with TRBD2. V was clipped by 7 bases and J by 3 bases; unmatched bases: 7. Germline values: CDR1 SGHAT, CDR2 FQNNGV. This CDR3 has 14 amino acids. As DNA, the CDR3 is TGTGCCAGCATCGACGGGCGGGGGACAGATACGCAGTATTTT. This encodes CASIDGRGTDTQYF.

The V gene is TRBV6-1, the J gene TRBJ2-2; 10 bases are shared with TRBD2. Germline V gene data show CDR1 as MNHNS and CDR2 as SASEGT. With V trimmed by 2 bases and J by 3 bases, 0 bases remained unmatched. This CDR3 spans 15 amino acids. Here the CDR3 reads CASSELAGDTGELFF. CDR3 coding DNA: TGTGCCAGCAGTGAACTAGCGGGAGACACCGGGGAGCTGTTTTTT.

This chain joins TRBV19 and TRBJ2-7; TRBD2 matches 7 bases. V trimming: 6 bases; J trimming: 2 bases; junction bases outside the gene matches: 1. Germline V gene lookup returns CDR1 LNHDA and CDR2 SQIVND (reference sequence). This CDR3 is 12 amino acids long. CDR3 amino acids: CASRGGTYEQYF. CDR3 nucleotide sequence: TGTGCCAGTAGGGGGGGGACCTACGAGCAGTACTTC.

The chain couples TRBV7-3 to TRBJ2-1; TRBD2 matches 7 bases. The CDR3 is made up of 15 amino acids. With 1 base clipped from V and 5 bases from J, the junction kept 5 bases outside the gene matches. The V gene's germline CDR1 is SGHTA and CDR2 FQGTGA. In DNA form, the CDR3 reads TGTGCCAGCAGCTTAAGCGGCCTAGCGGACAATGAGCAGTTCTTC. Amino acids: CASSLSGLADNEQFF.

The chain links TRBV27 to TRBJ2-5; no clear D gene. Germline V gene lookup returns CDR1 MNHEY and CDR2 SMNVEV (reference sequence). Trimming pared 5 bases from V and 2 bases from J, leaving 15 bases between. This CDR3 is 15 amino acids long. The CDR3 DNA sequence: TGTGCCAGCAGTGAGCCCGGCCAGGCTCAAGAGACCCAGTACTTC. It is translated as CASSEPGQAQETQYF.

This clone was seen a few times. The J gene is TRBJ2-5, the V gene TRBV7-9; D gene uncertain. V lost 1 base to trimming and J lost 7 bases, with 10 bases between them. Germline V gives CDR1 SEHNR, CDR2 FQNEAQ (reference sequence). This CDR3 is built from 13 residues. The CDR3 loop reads CASSLVARVTQYF. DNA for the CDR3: TGTGCCAGCAGCTTAGTAGCAAGAGTGACCCAGTACTTC.

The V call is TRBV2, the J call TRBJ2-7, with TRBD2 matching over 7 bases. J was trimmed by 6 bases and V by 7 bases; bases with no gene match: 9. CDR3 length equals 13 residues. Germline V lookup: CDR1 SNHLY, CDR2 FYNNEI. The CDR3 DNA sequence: TGTGCCAGCATGGGGGGGTGGTCAGGCGAGCAGTACTTC. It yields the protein CASMGGWSGEQYF.

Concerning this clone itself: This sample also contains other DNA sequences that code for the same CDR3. Here the CDR3 reads CASSIGQGSYNEQFF. CDR3 in DNA: TGTGCCAGTAGTATCGGGCAGGGCTCCTACAATGAGCAGTTCTTC. The rearrangement links TRBV19 to TRBJ2-1; D may be TRBD1 (5 bases). Trimming removed 3 bases from V and 0 bases from J, with 9 bases in between. The CDR3 is 15 amino acids. Germline loops: CDR1 LNHDA, CDR2 SQIVND (reference sequence). Full variable domain (remainder filled in from reference TRBV19 and TRBJ2-1): DGGITQSPKYLFRKEGQNVTLSCEQNLNHDAMYWYRQDPGQGLRLIYYSQIVNDFQKGDIAEGYSVSREKKESFPLTVTSAQKNPTAFYLCASSIGQGSYNEQFFGPGTRLTVL.

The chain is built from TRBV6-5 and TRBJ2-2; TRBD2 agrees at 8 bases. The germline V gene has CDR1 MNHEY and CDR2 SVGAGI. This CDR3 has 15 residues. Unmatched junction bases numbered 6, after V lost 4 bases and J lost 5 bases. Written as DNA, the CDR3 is TGTGCCAGCAGTTCTCCCAGCGGGAGTACCGGGGAGCTGTTTTTT. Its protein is CASSSPSGSTGELFF.

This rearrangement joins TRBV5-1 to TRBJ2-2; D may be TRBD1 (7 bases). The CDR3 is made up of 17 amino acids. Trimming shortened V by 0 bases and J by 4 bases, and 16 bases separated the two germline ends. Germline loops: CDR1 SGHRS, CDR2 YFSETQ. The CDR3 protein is CASSLARGGGLTGELFF. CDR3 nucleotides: TGCGCCAGCAGCTTGGCCCGAGGAGGGGGCCTCACCGGGGAGCTGTTTTTT.

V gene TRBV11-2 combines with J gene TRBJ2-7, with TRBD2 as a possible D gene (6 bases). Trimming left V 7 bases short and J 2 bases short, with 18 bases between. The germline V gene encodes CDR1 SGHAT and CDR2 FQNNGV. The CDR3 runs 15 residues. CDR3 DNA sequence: TGTGCCAGCAACGTCGGTTTGGGGGGTCCCTACGAGCAGTACTTC. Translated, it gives CASNVGLGGPYEQYF.

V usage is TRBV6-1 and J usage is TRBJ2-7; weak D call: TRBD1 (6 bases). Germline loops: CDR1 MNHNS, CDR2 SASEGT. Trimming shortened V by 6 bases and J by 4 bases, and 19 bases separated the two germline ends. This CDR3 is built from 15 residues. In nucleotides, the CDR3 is TGTGCCAGCAGGGAGCTCCCAGACAGGATATACGAGCAGTACTTC. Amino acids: CASRELPDRIYEQYF.

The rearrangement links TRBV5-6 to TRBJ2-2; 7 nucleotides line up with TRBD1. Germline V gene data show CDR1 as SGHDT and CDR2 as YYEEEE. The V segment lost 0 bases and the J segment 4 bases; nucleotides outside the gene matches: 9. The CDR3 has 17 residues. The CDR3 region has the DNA TGTGCCAGCAGCTTGGGTCCCACAGGGGTAGGCACCGGGGAGCTGTTTTTT. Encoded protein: CASSLGPTGVGTGELFF.

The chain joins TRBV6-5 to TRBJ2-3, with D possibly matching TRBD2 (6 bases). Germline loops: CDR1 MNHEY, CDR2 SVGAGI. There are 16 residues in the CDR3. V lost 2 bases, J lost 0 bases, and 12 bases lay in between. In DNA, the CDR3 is TGTGCCAGCAGTTACGTCGGGGGAACTAGCACAGATACGCAGTATTTT. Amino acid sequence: CASSYVGGTSTDTQYF.

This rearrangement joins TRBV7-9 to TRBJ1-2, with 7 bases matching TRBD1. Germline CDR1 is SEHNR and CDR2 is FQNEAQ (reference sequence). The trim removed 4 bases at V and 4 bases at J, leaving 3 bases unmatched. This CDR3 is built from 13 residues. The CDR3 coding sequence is TGTGCCAGCAGCTCCGGGACAGTCTATGGCTACACCTTC. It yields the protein CASSSGTVYGYTF.

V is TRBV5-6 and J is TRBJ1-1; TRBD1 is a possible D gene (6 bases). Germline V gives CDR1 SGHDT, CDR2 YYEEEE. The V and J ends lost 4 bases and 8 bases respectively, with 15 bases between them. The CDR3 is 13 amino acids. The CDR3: CASSADRTREAFF. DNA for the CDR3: TGTGCCAGCAGCGCAGACAGGACTCGGGAAGCTTTCTTT.

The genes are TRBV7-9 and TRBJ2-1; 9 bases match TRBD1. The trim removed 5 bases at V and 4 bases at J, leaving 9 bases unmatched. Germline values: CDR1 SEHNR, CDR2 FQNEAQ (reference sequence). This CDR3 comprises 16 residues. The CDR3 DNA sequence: TGTGCCAGCAGCCCCCCCGGACAGGGGCCTTACAATGAGCAGTTCTTC. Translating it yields CASSPPGQGPYNEQFF.

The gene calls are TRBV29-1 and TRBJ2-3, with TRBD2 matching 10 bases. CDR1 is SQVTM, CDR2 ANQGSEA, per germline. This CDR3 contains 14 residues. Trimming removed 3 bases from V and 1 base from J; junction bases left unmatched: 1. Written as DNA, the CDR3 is TGCAGCGTTGAGGGGACTAGCGGCACAGATACGCAGTATTTT. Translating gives CSVEGTSGTDTQYF.

Here the CDR3 reads CASSLTRPSRAFF. CDR3 DNA sequence: TGTGCCAGCAGCCTAACTAGACCTAGCCGGGCTTTCTTT. The rearrangement uses TRBV7-8 and TRBJ1-1; no clear D gene. Germline V gene data show CDR1 as SGHVS and CDR2 as FQNEAQ. The CDR3 runs to 13 residues. With 5 bases removed from V and 11 bases from J, the gap between germline ends came to 18 bases.

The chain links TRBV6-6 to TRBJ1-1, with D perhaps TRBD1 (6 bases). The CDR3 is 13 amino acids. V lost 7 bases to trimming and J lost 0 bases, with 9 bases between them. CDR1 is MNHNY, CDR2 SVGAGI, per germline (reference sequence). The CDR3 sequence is CASINRVNTEAFF. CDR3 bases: TGTGCCAGCATTAACAGGGTGAACACTGAAGCTTTCTTT.

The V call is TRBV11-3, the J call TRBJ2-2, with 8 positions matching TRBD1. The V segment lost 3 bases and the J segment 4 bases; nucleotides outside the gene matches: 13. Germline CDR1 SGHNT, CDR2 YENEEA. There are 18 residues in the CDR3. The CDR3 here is CASSFRHGQGKGTGELFF. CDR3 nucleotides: TGTGCCAGCAGCTTTCGACACGGACAGGGTAAAGGCACCGGGGAGCTGTTTTTT.

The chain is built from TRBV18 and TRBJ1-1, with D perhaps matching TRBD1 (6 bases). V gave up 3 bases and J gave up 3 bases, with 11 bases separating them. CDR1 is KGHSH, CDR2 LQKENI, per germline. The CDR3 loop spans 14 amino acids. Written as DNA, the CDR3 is TGTGCCAGCTCACCGCTCAGGGGTTACACTGAAGCTTTCTTT. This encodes CASSPLRGYTEAFF. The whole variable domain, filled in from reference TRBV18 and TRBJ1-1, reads NAGVMQNPRHLVRRRGQEARLRCSPMKGHSHVYWYRQLPEEGLKFMVYLQKENIIDESGMPKERFSAEFPKEGPSILRIQQVVRGDSAAYFCASSPLRGYTEAFFGQGTRLTVV.